Listed here are 14 T cell receptor beta chains from one sample, sequenced in a study of blood T cell repertoires in COVID-19. TCRdb's copy holds only in-frame clones and misses some; the assay was immunoSEQ multiplex PCR. The table records a few hundred thousand clones, approximately 89% of them present only once. Material for sequencing was peripheral blood. All receptors derive from a woman aged 60-75 years with COVID-19, enrolled during active disease.

This clone was recorded only once. V gene TRBV6-5 combines with J gene TRBJ1-5; 7 bases map to TRBD1. Looked up from germline, CDR1 is MNHEY and CDR2 is SVGAGI. The CDR3 consists of 15 residues. V shed 7 bases and J 6 bases; nucleotides not matched to a gene: 12. The CDR3 nucleotides read TGTGCCAGCACCCCTTGGCCGTGGACAGGTCAGCCCCAGCATTTT. Encoded protein: CASTPWPWTGQPQHF.

The chain recombines TRBV6-6 with TRBJ2-7; tentatively, D is TRBD1 (6 bases). Germline assignment: CDR1 MNHNY and CDR2 SVGAGI (reference sequence). The CDR3 runs 14 residues. V dropped 6 bases and J dropped 1 base, with 13 bases sitting between them. CDR3 in DNA: TGTGCCAGCAGCCTTAGACAGGAGTCCTACGAGCAGTACTTC. Protein product: CASSLRQESYEQYF.

The rearrangement uses TRBV7-3 and TRBJ2-3, with a possible D match to TRBD2 (5 bases). From germline, CDR1 is SGHTA and CDR2 FQGTGA. The CDR3 consists of 15 residues. V shed 1 base and J shed 8 bases, with 16 bases lying between them. The CDR3 loop reads CASSLMDWRQSTQYF. CDR3 bases: TGTGCCAGCAGCTTAATGGACTGGCGCCAGAGTACGCAGTATTTT.

This clone was detected only once. The chain is built from TRBV6-1 and TRBJ1-1; TRBD1 might be the D (6 bases). The CDR3 runs to 16 residues. The germline V gene encodes CDR1 MNHNS and CDR2 SASEGT. V lost 4 bases to trimming and J lost 0 bases, with 15 bases between them. This chain's CDR3 is CASSAFRGALNTEAFF. Here the CDR3 DNA reads TGTGCCAGCAGTGCGTTCCGGGGGGCGCTGAACACTGAAGCTTTCTTT.

A note on this clone: One end of the junction is discordant with germline, which a read error may explain. CDR3 coding DNA: TGTGCCAGCACTGACCCCCGAGACAGGATGAACACTGAAGCTTTCTTT. Protein product: CASTDPRDRMNTEAFF. This chain joins TRBV6-4 and TRBJ1-1; tentative D call: TRBD1 (6 bases). CDR3 length: 16 residues. Germline loops: CDR1 MRHNA, CDR2 SNTAGT.

V gene TRBV11-2 combines with J gene TRBJ1-6; 11 bases match TRBD1. The germline V gene encodes CDR1 SGHAT and CDR2 FQNNGV. The CDR3 is made up of 17 amino acids. Unmatched junction bases numbered 7, after V lost 5 bases and J lost 4 bases. DNA for the CDR3: TGTGCCAGCAGCCCTCCTGGACAGGGGGCTTATAATTCACCCCTCCACTTT. Its protein is CASSPPGQGAYNSPLHF.

J is TRBJ2-1 and V is TRBV5-1; the match to TRBD2 covers 11 bases. The CDR3 loop spans 15 amino acids. Germline V CDR1 and CDR2: SGHRS, YFSETQ. V shed 2 bases and J 8 bases; nucleotides not matched to a gene: 6. The CDR3 sequence: CASSFFSGGAYEQFF. CDR3 DNA: TGCGCCAGCAGCTTCTTTAGCGGGGGGGCCTATGAGCAGTTCTTC. Full variable domain (outside the CDR3, taken from reference TRBV5-1 and TRBJ2-1): KAGVTQTPRYLIKTRGQQVTLSCSPISGHRSVSWYQQTPGQGLQFLFEYFSETQRNKGNFPGRFSGRQFSNSRSEMNVSTLELGDSALYLCASSFFSGGAYEQFFGPGTRLTVL.

CDR3 in amino acids: CACPSRQGAWSPLHF. The CDR3 DNA reads TGTGCCTGTCCTTCGAGACAGGGGGCTTGGTCACCCCTCCACTTT. J is TRBJ1-6 and V is TRBV30; 10 bases are shared with TRBD1. CDR1 GTSNPN and CDR2 SVGIG come from the germline V gene (reference sequence). J gave up 10 bases and V 6 bases, and 12 bases lay outside the gene matches. CDR3 length: 15 amino acids.

V gene TRBV5-4 combines with J gene TRBJ2-7; 8 bases line up with TRBD2. CDR1 is SGHNT and CDR2 is YYREEE in the germline V gene (reference sequence). With 4 bases clipped from V and 4 bases from J, the junction kept 10 bases outside the gene matches. The CDR3 loop spans 15 amino acids. This CDR3 reads CASSGASGLVYEQYF. The CDR3 DNA follows: TGTGCCAGCAGCGGAGCCTCGGGACTAGTGTACGAGCAGTACTTC.

The CDR3 spells CASIGSGTAGTQYF. The CDR3, as DNA: TGTGCCAGCATTGGTAGCGGGACCGCAGGTACGCAGTATTTT. The chain links TRBV6-5 to TRBJ2-3, with TRBD2 matching over 8 bases. The CDR3 is made up of 14 amino acids. Germline CDR1 reads MNHEY; CDR2 reads SVGAGI. V shed 7 bases, J shed 8 bases, and the junction held 11 bases outside the gene matches.

The V and J genes are TRBV29-1 and TRBJ1-2; possible D gene TRBD1, 6 bases. The length of the CDR3 is 12 residues. Between the trimmed V and J ends, which lost 5 bases and 6 bases, there was a span of 13 bases. The V gene's germline CDR1 is SQVTM and CDR2 ANQGSEA. This CDR3 is CSVLQGVDGYTF. The CDR3 nucleotides are TGCAGCGTTCTACAGGGAGTAGATGGCTACACCTTC. Complete variable domain (other parts from reference TRBV29-1 and TRBJ1-2): SAVISQKPSRDICQRGTSLTIQCQVDSQVTMMFWYRQQPGQSLTLIATANQGSEATYESGFVIDKFPISRPNLTFSTLTVSNMSPEDSSIYLCSVLQGVDGYTFGSGTRLTVV.

The J gene is TRBJ1-5, the V gene TRBV30, with TRBD1 as a possible D gene (5 bases). Trimming stripped 0 bases from V and 2 bases from J, with 14 bases between. From germline, CDR1 is GTSNPN and CDR2 SVGIG (reference sequence). The CDR3 consists of 16 residues. In nucleotides, the CDR3 is TGTGCCTGGAGTGTACCCGGGGGGGGAGGCAATCAGCCCCAGCATTTT. Protein sequence: CAWSVPGGGGNQPQHF. Drawing the rest from reference TRBV30 and TRBJ1-5, the complete variable domain is SQTIHQWPATLVQPVGSPLSLECTVEGTSNPNLYWYRQAAGRGLQLLFYSVGIGQISSEVPQNLSASRPQDRQFILSSKKLLLSDSGFYLCAWSVPGGGGNQPQHFGDGTRLSIL.

This chain connects TRBV27 to TRBJ2-7, with 7 bases that match TRBD1. V dropped 5 bases and J dropped 4; count of bases not matched to a gene: 8. Germline V gives CDR1 MNHEY, CDR2 SMNVEV (reference sequence). CDR3 length: 14 amino acids. The CDR3 reads CASSPGTAYYEQYF. In DNA form, the CDR3 reads TGTGCCAGCAGTCCCGGGACAGCCTATTACGAGCAGTACTTC.

Here the CDR3 DNA reads TGTGCCAGCAGTTACCCGGATTTACAGGTTCACGAAAAACTGTTTTTT. Amino acids: CASSYPDLQVHEKLFF. The chain is built from TRBV6-2 or TRBV6-3 and TRBJ1-4; D might be TRBD1 (5 bases). The V end lost 2 bases, the J end lost 8 bases, and 18 bases lay between the germline ends. Germline V gene sequence: CDR1 MNHEY, CDR2 SVGEGT. The CDR3 contains 16 residues.